These 16 T cell receptor beta chains originate from one sample sequenced in a study of blood T cell repertoires in COVID-19. Data came from immunoSEQ multiplex PCR; TCRdb stores just in-frame clones and leaves some out. The data hold about 350,000 clones, with around 86% observed a single time. Specimen: peripheral blood. The receptors were gathered from a woman between 45 and 65 years old with COVID-19, enrolled during active disease.

The chain employs TRBV5-4 and TRBJ2-1; D gene uncertain. Between the trimmed V and J ends, which lost 4 bases and 3 bases, there was a span of 8 bases. The CDR3 contains 13 residues. Per germline, CDR1 SGHNT and CDR2 YYREEE (reference sequence). CDR3 region: CASSPVDYNEQFF. The CDR3, as DNA: TGTGCCAGCAGCCCCGTAGACTACAATGAGCAGTTCTTC.

This rearrangement joins TRBV7-9 to TRBJ1-6; possibly TRBD1 for D (5 bases). Between the trimmed V and J ends, which lost 11 bases and 9 bases, there was a span of 41 bases. The CDR3 spans 21 residues. CDR1 and CDR2 (germline): SEHNR, FQNEAQ (reference sequence). The DNA for the CDR3 is TGTGCCGGGCCCAAAGTATATTCCCCGGGCGGGCGCGGGGGTTATCCTTCACCCCTCCACTTT. As protein: CAGPKVYSPGGRGGYPSPLHF.

CDR3 nucleotides: TGTGCTAGTGGTTTTTGGGCTGTAGTCTCTGGGGCCAACGTCCTGACTTTC. Its translation is CASGFWAVVSGANVLTF. The chain is built from TRBV12-5 and TRBJ2-6, with D unresolved. The length of the CDR3 is 17 residues. With 3 bases removed from V and 0 bases from J, the gap between germline ends came to 12 bases. Germline-derived CDR1 and CDR2 are LGHNT and FRNRAP.

The CDR3 region has the DNA TGTGCCAGTAGTATAAGATGGGGACAGAGTGGCTACACCTTC. Translation gives CASSIRWGQSGYTF. The chain uses TRBV19 and TRBJ1-2, with 7 bases lining up with TRBD1. This CDR3 contains 14 residues. Looked up from germline, CDR1 is LNHDA and CDR2 is SQIVND (reference sequence). Trimming cost V 2 bases and J 7 bases; bases outside gene matches: 7.

The J gene is TRBJ1-2, the V gene TRBV7-2; TRBD1 might be the D (6 bases). Trimming left V 5 bases short and J 6 bases short, with 13 bases between. This CDR3 has 13 residues. From germline, CDR1 is SGHTA and CDR2 FQGNSA. CDR3 bases: TGTGCCAGCAGCCGGAACAGGGTGGATGGCTACACCTTC. Protein product: CASSRNRVDGYTF.

The J gene is TRBJ1-3, the V gene TRBV4-2; D call uncertain. CDR3 length equals 15 residues. Per the germline V gene, CDR1 is LGHNA and CDR2 is YNFKEQ. V was clipped by 0 bases and J by 0 bases, with 6 bases between them. The CDR3 DNA sequence: TGTGCCAGCAGCCAAGATTGGAGCTCTGGAAACACCATATATTTT. Amino acid sequence: CASSQDWSSGNTIYF.

The chain employs TRBV27 and TRBJ2-7, with 14 bases matching TRBD2. The J segment lost 6 bases and the V segment lost 8 bases, leaving 15 bases of the junction unmatched. The CDR3 loop spans 17 amino acids. CDR1 MNHEY and CDR2 SMNVEV come from the germline V gene (reference sequence). The CDR3 coding sequence is TGTGCCAGCTCGGCCCCGACTAGCGGGAGGGCCAGGGGCGAGCAGTACTTC. It yields the protein CASSAPTSGRARGEQYF.

The chain employs TRBV27 and TRBJ1-4; tentatively, D is TRBD1 (6 bases). From germline, CDR1 is MNHEY and CDR2 SMNVEV (reference sequence). The CDR3 length is 15 residues. Trimming stripped 6 bases from V and 7 bases from J, with 18 bases between. This CDR3 is CASSFGQGRGEKLFF. For the CDR3, the DNA is TGTGCCAGCAGCTTCGGTCAGGGGAGAGGTGAAAAACTGTTTTTT.

J is TRBJ2-3 and V is TRBV7-2, with no clear D. The CDR3 runs to 13 residues. The ends were cut back, 4 bases at V and 1 base at J, with 6 bases in the middle. Looked up from germline, CDR1 is SGHTA and CDR2 is FQGNSA. CDR3 in amino acids: CASSSRGTDTQYF. DNA for the CDR3: TGTGCCAGCAGCTCCCGGGGCACAGATACGCAGTATTTT.

This clone was picked up one time. V gene TRBV5-6 combines with J gene TRBJ2-3; 12 positions agree with TRBD1. Germline CDR1 and CDR2: SGHDT and YYEEEE. This CDR3 has 15 amino acids. V shed 3 bases and J 4 bases; nucleotides not matched to a gene: 3. DNA for the CDR3: TGTGCCAGCAGCTGGGGGACAGGGGGCGCAGATACGCAGTATTTT. Encoded protein: CASSWGTGGADTQYF.

The chain joins TRBV7-9 to TRBJ1-1; 7 positions match TRBD1. CDR1 SEHNR and CDR2 FQNEAQ come from the germline V gene (reference sequence). The CDR3 is made up of 15 amino acids. The V and J ends lost 5 bases and 1 base, in that order; junction bases with no gene match: 7. The CDR3 region is CASSPPTGPNTEAFF. CDR3 in DNA: TGTGCCAGCAGCCCCCCGACAGGGCCGAACACTGAAGCTTTCTTT.

This rearrangement joins TRBV9 to TRBJ2-1; D perhaps matches TRBD2 (6 bases). Per germline, CDR1 SGDLS and CDR2 YYNGEE. The length of the CDR3 is 16 residues. V lost 2 bases and J 4 bases, leaving 16 bases between the germline ends. The CDR3 region has the DNA TGTGCCAGCAGCGTGCCCGGGAGCGGAATATACAATGAGCAGTTCTTC. It translates to CASSVPGSGIYNEQFF. The entire variable domain, with the rest obtained from reference TRBV9 and TRBJ2-1, is as follows: DSGVTQTPKHLITATGQRVTLRCSPRSGDLSVYWYQQSLDQGLQFLIQYYNGEERAKGNILERFSAQQFPDLHSELNLSSLELGDSALYFCASSVPGSGIYNEQFFGPGTRLTVL.

The chain couples TRBV27 to TRBJ2-4; D unclear. Germline assignment: CDR1 MNHEY and CDR2 SMNVEV (reference sequence). The CDR3 has 16 residues. The germline V and J ends were trimmed by 0 bases and 0 bases, with 9 bases remaining between them. CDR3 loop: CASSLSWSQAKNIQYF. The CDR3, as DNA: TGTGCCAGCAGTTTATCGTGGAGCCAAGCCAAAAACATTCAGTACTTC.

V is TRBV11-1 and J is TRBJ1-2; possible D gene TRBD1, 5 bases. Germline V gene lookup returns CDR1 SGHAT and CDR2 FQDESV (reference sequence). The CDR3 totals 16 residues. V gave up 1 base and J gave up 4 bases, with 16 bases separating them. Here the CDR3 DNA reads TGTGCCAGCAGCTTAGAGGGGTGGTACAGGTCCTATGGCTACACCTTC. It yields the protein CASSLEGWYRSYGYTF.

The genes are TRBV4-1 and TRBJ1-1; 9 nucleotides agree with TRBD1. CDR3 length equals 15 residues. CDR1 MGHRA and CDR2 YSYEKL come from the germline V gene. The trim removed 1 base at V and 5 bases at J, leaving 5 bases unmatched. CDR3 protein: CASSQVATGGTEAFF. As DNA, the CDR3 is TGCGCCAGCAGCCAAGTTGCGACAGGGGGGACTGAAGCTTTCTTT.

The genes are TRBV5-1 and TRBJ1-5, with D unclear. CDR1 SGHRS and CDR2 YFSETQ come from the germline V gene. V was trimmed by 0 bases and J by 2 bases, leaving 12 bases between them. This CDR3 has 16 residues. CDR3 bases: TGCGCCAGCAGCTTGGGGACGAGACTAGGCAATCAGCCCCAGCATTTT. This sequence encodes CASSLGTRLGNQPQHF.